This T cell receptor (beta chain) was retrieved from a study of T cells in Graves' hyperthyroidism and ophthalmopathy. V lost 6 bases to trimming and J lost 6 bases, with 11 bases between them. The CDR3 runs 13 residues. Germline V gene lookup returns CDR1 SNHLY and CDR2 FYNNEI. Study-wide points: Blood also carried most thyroid clonotypes expanded above 0.001. From stable hyperthyroidism, ophthalmopathy was separated by a 13 V-J model.

PBMCs came from more than 9.5 ml fresh peripheral blood. Regions amplified from RNA transcripts were the TCR beta CDR3 regions. A first-round RT-PCR of the TCR CDR3 used the HTBI primer set. TCRdb redid the calling of the multiplex PCR reads with MiXCR, one entry per CDR3 protein. The data show 300,000 to 450,000 distinct CDR3 sequences, with under 20% seen just once and around two fifths held by the top ten. With regard to this clonotype: What it binds is unknown.

The chain links TRBV2 to TRBJ2-2; either TRBD1 or TRBD2 may fit D (5 bases each). The source is a man aged 18 to 30 with Graves' ophthalmopathy. Specimen: blood. This CDR3 reads CASSGDGPGELFF. The CDR3 DNA sequence: TGTGCCAGCAGCGGGGACGGCCCCGGGGAGCTGTTTTTT.